Given below is one T cell receptor beta chain in context. All recovered Cohort 3 donors got two negative PCRs, got clearance, or saw symptom resolution. Only in-frame clones appear in the TCRdb table, and some are missing; sequencing was by immunoSEQ multiplex PCR. The sample holds approximately 350,000 clones, around four fifths seen once. This record belongs to a study of blood T cell repertoires in COVID-19. The wider study: PBMCs, B-cell-depleted T cells, or T cells provided the cDNA or gDNA that made up the material.

CDR3 length equals 14 residues. CDR1 and CDR2 (germline): SGHTS, YDEGEE. The J segment lost 4 bases and the V segment lost 4 bases, leaving 4 bases of the junction unmatched. This chain connects TRBV5-8 to TRBJ1-5, with 8 bases matching TRBD1. Material: PBMCs or T cells enriched from blood (not recorded which). The TCR comes from a woman between 50 and 59 years old who had recovered from COVID-19. The chain's CDR3 is CASSLWTGNQPQHF. For the CDR3, the DNA is TGTGCCAGCAGCCTATGGACAGGGAATCAGCCCCAGCATTTT. Drawing the rest from reference TRBV5-8 and TRBJ1-5, the complete variable domain is EAGVTQSPTHLIKTRGQQATLRCSPISGHTSVYWYQQALGLGLQFLLWYDEGEERNRGNFPPRFSGRQFPNYSSELNVNALELEDSALYLCASSLWTGNQPQHFGDGTRLSIL.